This T cell receptor (beta chain) was sequenced during a study of T cells in Graves' hyperthyroidism and ophthalmopathy. This clonotype has a count of ten or more. Amplification of TCR beta CDR3 regions used RNA as the template. HTBI primers were the set used in a first-round RT-PCR of the TCR CDR3. TCRdb processed the multiplex PCR reads anew with MiXCR; each CDR3 protein has one entry. The sample carries about 700,000 distinct CDR3 sequences, 14% recorded once. Trimming took 1 base from V and 6 from J, leaving 10 bases between them. This CDR3 has 13 amino acids. Germline V CDR1 and CDR2: SEHNR, FQNEAQ (reference sequence). A lack of ophthalmopathy progression within 18 months defined stable Graves' hyperthyroidism. PBMCs were collected from a roughly 10 ml volume of fresh peripheral blood.

V is TRBV7-9 and J is TRBJ2-7; D unresolved. The source of this sequence is a woman younger than 30 with Graves' hyperthyroidism. The sequenced sample was blood. Here the CDR3 reads CASSLDARAEQYF. CDR3 sequence (DNA): TGTGCCAGCAGCTTAGACGCCCGCGCCGAGCAGTACTTC.